This paragraph reports one T cell receptor beta chain. There is no known antigen for this receptor. No much larger clone exists at a distance of one base, and base qualities are not known. V and J are truncated by 5 bases and 2 bases respectively, leaving an intervening sequence of 9 bases. Taken from cysteine to phenylalanine, the CDR3 has 13 residues. Only CDR3 DNA remains: 39 bases, in frame from the first base. The germline V gene (reference sequence) sets CDR1 to LNHDA and CDR2 to SQIVND. The data were obtained in a study of CD8+ T cells in alopecia areata (dated by TCRdb to the late 2010s). About the full investigation: Treated patients were enrolled in an open-label pilot trial of oral tofacitinib, 5 to 10 mg twice daily, for moderate-to-severe alopecia areata. Amplification of TCRbeta CDR3 regions was done by immunoSEQ multiplex PCR using 35 Vbeta forward primers and 13 Jbeta reverse primers. Patients on tofacitinib were biopsied at baseline and after 4 and 24 weeks of treatment, and several of the patients also had a later scalp biopsy. Clonality in the scalp was compared among normal scalp (n=4), patchy alopecia areata scalp (n=8), and alopecia totalis/universalis scalp (n=8). RNA came from the PAXgene miRNA kit for fixed scalp, the miRNeasy kit for PBMCs, and the RNeasy kit for mouse skin. Tofacitinib was given for 6 to 18 months, followed by 6 months of follow-up off drug to assess delayed response and recurrence. Human TCRbeta sequencing covered scalp tissue and sorted CD4+ and CD8+ peripheral blood T cells from patchy and totalis/universalis alopecia areata patients and healthy controls. In both human patients and the C3H/HeJ mouse model, the study applied high-throughput TCRbeta sequencing to look at T cell clonal expansion in alopecia areata. The research as a whole found: Lesional scalp, especially in alopecia totalis/universalis, showed higher clonality and more expanded CD8+ clones than normal scalp, suggesting antigenic drive. Compared with mice, TCR sequences shared between patients were less clear, possibly partly because of HLA diversity across the patient population. Unlike mouse skin, where gammadelta T cells dominate, normal human skin contains resident alphabeta T cells that get sequenced too, which complicates analysis of the scalp TCR repertoire.

Preparation of the library involved the immunoSEQ multiplex PCR assay. To provide template for TCR sequencing, every sample had RNA extracted and reverse transcribed into cDNA. First-strand cDNA was synthesized using SuperScript III with a 2:1 mix of oligo-dT and random hexamers. A synthetic immune receptor repertoire was used to assess amplification bias, and residual bias was removed computationally. On the study's bioinformatics: After raw reads were preprocessed to remove errors, the CDR3 was defined following IMGT conventions as running from the conserved cysteine to phenylalanine. To get clonality, Shannon entropy was normalized by log2 of the number of productive unique TCRs and the result was subtracted from 1. CD4 or CD8 identity of scalp clones was inferred by cross-referencing scalp TCRbeta sequences with sorted blood CD4 and CD8 repertoires. TCRdb retrieved this table from immuneACCESS and kept in-frame rearrangements only. Not all clones are present; in checked studies, unresolved V genes account for under half, and no reason is known for the remainder. V and J calls plus clone size are reproduced from that table; the DNA served to infer D and trimming. Counted in this sample were roughly 130,000 clones; 58% of them appeared once. Jointly, the top ten make up less than 5.5% of the sample.

What the time point label conveys for this sample: baseline before oral tofacitinib. From alopecia areata patients, peripheral blood was collected along with lesional scalp punch biopsies. PBMCs were separated by density centrifugation and stained for CD3, CD4 and CD8, after which CD4+ and CD8+ T cells were sorted on a FACSAria. The receptor was derived from a human donor with alopecia areata. Sequenced material: CD4+ T cells sorted from blood, taken at week 0. The chain links TRBV19 with TRBJ1-2; there is no confident call for the D gene. The CDR3 region: CASSQLRNYGYTF. The DNA sequence is TGTGCCAGTAGTCAACTGAGAAACTATGGCTACACCTTC.